This TCR beta chain was recorded in a study of shared clonotypes between healthy human individuals (TCRdb year 2020). For context, the study as a whole: The cohort comprised two women and a few men aged 18 to 49 years. For each donor, CD4 naive and CD4 memory were each run on three plates, CD8 naive on two plates, and CD8 memory on one plate. The study deeply sequenced blood TCR repertoires of roughly five healthy adults to estimate repertoire size and the extent of clonotype sharing between individuals. To increase sequencing depth and limit assay-specific biases, TCR repertoire library preparation and sequencing were carried out by different laboratories using diverse techniques. Leukapheresis yielded between about 0.94 and 9 billion PBMCs per donor.

General findings and caveats noted by the study authors: Naive subsets generally had larger estimated clonotype richness than memory subsets did. Sampling was limited to blood, and TCR repertoires in tissue likely differ from TCR repertoires in blood. Because the study included only a small number of donors, the genetic and exposure-history diversity represented was limited. Compared with non-shared clonotypes, the clonotypes found in all four sorted-subset donors had higher generation probabilities. Approximately 5% of naive CD4, 3% to 3.5% of naive CD8, 2.3% of memory CD4, and about 0.4% of memory CD8 clonotypes were shared across a few donors. Even with the large sequencing depth, rarefaction of the sorted-subset datasets indicated that sequencing was incomplete. Based on pairwise subsampling, the degree of clonotype sharing among donors was expected to be affected by sequencing depth.

In its sample, this clone was seen once. Its antigen specificity is not known. Per-base qualities were not stored, and no clone one base away is much larger. The donors were healthy, HIV-negative adults with no recently reported acute infections or vaccinations. Only Caucasian adults living in Nashville, Tennessee, USA were represented among the donors. CD4+ T cells were enriched through magnetic negative selection, after which naive cells were positively selected on CD45RA and the remaining negative fraction served as the memory subset. After blood collection by leukapheresis, PBMCs were isolated using Ficoll-Histopaque density gradient centrifugation and then cryopreserved in the vapor phase of liquid nitrogen. Purity and quantity of every magnetically sorted T cell population were checked by analytical flow cytometry. From each sorted fraction, genomic DNA was isolated and quantified by UV absorbance on a Nanodrop 2000c.

TCR CDR3 regions were amplified from genomic DNA by multiplex PCR using the deep immunoSEQ assay. For each cell subset, the extracted genomic DNA was distributed evenly across all wells of several immunoSEQ 96-well plates, and each plate served as one replicate. For sorted subsets, each replicate PCR was loaded with 200 ng genomic DNA, equivalent to some 27,000 T cell genomes. The purified libraries were quantified using a Qubit 3.0 fluorometer, sized with a Bioanalyzer 2100, and then quantified again using the KAPA Library Quantification kit. Every immunoSEQ 96-well plate was sequenced on a dedicated single-read 150-cycle Illumina NextSeq 550 flow cell. The study's own analysis went as follows. Because the immunoSEQ output held only junctional sequences and lacked quality scores, the filtering could not match the filtering applied to full-length reads. Sequences were annotated with PyIR, a Python wrapper for IgBLAST v1.9, and V/J genes and CDR3 were assigned using IMGT germline references. Reads were filtered out if the reads had weak V/J assignments (E-value above 1e-6), no CDR3, stop codons, out-of-frame junctions, or ambiguous translated residues. V3J clonotypes were defined by identical inferred V gene, J gene, and CDR3 amino acid sequence. To compute the percentage overlap between repertoires, the number of shared unique clonotypes was divided by the size of the smaller repertoire. Three approaches were used to assess repertoire richness: RTK rarefaction, the Chao1 estimator, and Recon v2.1 estimates of unobserved clonotypes. For all TCRbeta clonotypes obtained by the gDNA method from a handful of donors, generation probabilities were computed with OLGA. The clones in this table, taken by TCRdb from immuneACCESS, are in-frame only. Not every clone is retained; where verified, under half of the shortfall comes from an unresolved V gene, and the cause of the rest is unknown. V, J and clone size reflect that table, while D and trimming were determined from the DNA. The sample profile shows 2 million to 2.5 million clones; under 95% of them were found once. The ten largest clones represent 0.37% of the sample.

Sequencing was performed on naive CD4+ T cells from PBMCs. The cell subset or site label for this specimen denotes: CD45RA+ positively selected. The clonotype was recovered from a man aged 18 to 29 in good health. Some clones in this sample may be carry-over from other donors' samples.

The CDR3 region has the sequence CASSLGEGREQYF. The nucleotide sequence is TGTGCCAGCAGCTTGGGGGAGGGGAGAGAGCAGTACTTC. The chain joins TRBV7-9 to TRBJ2-7; 7 nucleotides in the junction match TRBD2. Relative to germline, V is missing 3 bases and J is missing 7 bases, with 6 bases of the junction outside any gene match. CDR1 and CDR2 were assigned from the germline V gene (reference sequence) as SEHNR and FQNEAQ. The CDR3 numbers 13 residues from cysteine through phenylalanine. The sequence is cut down to CDR3 DNA, 39 bases in frame from base 1.